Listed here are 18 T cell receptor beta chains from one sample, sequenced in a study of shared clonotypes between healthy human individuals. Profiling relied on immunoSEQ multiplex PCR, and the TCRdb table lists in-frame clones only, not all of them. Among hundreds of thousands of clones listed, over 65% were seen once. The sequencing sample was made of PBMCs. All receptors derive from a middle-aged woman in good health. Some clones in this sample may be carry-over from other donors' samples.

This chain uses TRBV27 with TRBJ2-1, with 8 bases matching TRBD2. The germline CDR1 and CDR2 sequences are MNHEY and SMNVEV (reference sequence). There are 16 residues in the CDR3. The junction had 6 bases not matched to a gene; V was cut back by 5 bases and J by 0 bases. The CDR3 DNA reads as TGTGCCAGCAGTGGGACTAGGCGGGGCTCCTACAATGAGCAGTTCTTC. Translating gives CASSGTRRGSYNEQFF.

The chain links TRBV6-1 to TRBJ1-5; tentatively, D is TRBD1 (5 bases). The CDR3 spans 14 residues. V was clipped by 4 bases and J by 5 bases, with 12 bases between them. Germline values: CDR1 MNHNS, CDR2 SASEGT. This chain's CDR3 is CASSVTGGYQPQHF. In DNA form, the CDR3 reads TGTGCCAGCAGTGTTACAGGTGGTTATCAGCCCCAGCATTTT.

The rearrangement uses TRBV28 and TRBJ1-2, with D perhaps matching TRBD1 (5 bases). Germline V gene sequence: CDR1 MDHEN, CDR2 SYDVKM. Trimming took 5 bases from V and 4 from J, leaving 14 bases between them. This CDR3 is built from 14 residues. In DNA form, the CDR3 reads TGTGCCAGCAGTACGGGACCAGGGACCTATGGCTACACCTTC. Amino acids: CASSTGPGTYGYTF.

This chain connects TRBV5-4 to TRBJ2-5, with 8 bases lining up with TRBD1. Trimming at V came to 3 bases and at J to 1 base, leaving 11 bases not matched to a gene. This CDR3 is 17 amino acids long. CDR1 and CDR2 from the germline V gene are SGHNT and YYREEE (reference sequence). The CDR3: CASSWGRGGTGQETQYF. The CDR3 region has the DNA TGTGCCAGCAGCTGGGGGCGTGGGGGGACAGGCCAAGAGACCCAGTACTTC. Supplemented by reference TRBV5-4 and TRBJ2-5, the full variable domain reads ETGVTQSPTHLIKTRGQQVTLRCSSQSGHNTVSWYQQALGQGPQFIFQYYREEENGRGNFPPRFSGLQFPNYSSELNVNALELDDSALYLCASSWGRGGTGQETQYFGPGTRLLVL.

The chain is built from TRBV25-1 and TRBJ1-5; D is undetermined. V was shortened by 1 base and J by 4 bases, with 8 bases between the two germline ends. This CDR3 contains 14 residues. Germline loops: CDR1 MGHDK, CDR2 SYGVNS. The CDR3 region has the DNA TGTGCCAGCAGTGAATTACAGCAAAATCAGCCCCAGCATTTT. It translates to CASSELQQNQPQHF.

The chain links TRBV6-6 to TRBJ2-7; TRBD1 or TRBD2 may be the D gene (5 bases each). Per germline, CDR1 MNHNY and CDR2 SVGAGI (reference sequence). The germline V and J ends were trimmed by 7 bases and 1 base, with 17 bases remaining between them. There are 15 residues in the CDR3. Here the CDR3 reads CASIGRDGGSYEQYF. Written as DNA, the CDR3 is TGTGCCAGCATTGGACGGGACGGAGGTTCCTACGAGCAGTACTTC.

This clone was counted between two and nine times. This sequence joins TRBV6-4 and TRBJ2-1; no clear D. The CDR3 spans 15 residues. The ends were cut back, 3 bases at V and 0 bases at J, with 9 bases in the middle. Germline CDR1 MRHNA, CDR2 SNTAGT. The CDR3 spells CASSDDPSSYNEQFF. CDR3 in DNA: TGTGCCAGCAGTGATGACCCGAGCTCCTACAATGAGCAGTTCTTC.

The CDR3 loop is CATSREGGRSYEQYF. CDR3 coding DNA: TGTGCCACCAGCCGGGAGGGCGGAAGGTCCTACGAGCAGTACTTC. The chain couples TRBV15 to TRBJ2-7; TRBD2 aligns across 8 bases. Trimming cost V 5 bases and J 1 base; bases outside gene matches: 7. From germline, CDR1 is LNHNV and CDR2 YYDKDF (reference sequence). The CDR3 is 15 residues long.

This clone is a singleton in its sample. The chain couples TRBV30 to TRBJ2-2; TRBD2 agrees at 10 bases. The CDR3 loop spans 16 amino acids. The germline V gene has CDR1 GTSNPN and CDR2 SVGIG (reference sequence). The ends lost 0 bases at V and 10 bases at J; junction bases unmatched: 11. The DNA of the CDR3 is TGTGCCTGGAGTGTAACTCGGACTAGCGGCGGGTTGGAGCTGTTTTTT. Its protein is CAWSVTRTSGGLELFF.

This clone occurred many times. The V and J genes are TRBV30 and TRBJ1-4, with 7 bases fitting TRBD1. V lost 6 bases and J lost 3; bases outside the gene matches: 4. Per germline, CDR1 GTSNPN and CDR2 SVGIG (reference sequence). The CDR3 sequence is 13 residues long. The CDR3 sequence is CACQQGPNEKLFF. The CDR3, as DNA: TGTGCCTGCCAACAGGGGCCTAATGAAAAACTGTTTTTT.

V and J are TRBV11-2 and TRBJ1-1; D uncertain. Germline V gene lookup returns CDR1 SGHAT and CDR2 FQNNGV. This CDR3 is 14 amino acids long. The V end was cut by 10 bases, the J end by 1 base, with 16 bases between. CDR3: CANTPWAGNTEAFF. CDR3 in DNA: TGTGCCAACACCCCCTGGGCTGGGAACACTGAAGCTTTCTTT.

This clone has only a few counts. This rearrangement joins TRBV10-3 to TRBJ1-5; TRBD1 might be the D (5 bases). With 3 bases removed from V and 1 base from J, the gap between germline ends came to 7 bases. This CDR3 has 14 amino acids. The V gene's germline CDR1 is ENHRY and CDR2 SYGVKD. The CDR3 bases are TGTGCCATCAGTGAATGGGACAGCAATCAGCCCCAGCATTTT. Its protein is CAISEWDSNQPQHF.

Here the CDR3 reads CASNKPGTGDNEQFF. CDR3 bases: TGTGCCAGCAATAAACCCGGGACAGGGGACAATGAGCAGTTCTTC. The chain joins TRBV21-1 to TRBJ2-1; the table's TRBD1 call for D was not verified on the DNA. TRBV21-1 is a documented pseudogene. The CDR3 is 15 amino acids.

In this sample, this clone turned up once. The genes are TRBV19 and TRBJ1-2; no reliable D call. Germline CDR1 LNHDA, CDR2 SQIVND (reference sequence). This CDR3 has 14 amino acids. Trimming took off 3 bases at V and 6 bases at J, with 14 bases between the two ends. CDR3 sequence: CASSISADGNGYTF. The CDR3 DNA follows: TGTGCCAGTAGTATTTCAGCGGACGGAAATGGCTACACCTTC.

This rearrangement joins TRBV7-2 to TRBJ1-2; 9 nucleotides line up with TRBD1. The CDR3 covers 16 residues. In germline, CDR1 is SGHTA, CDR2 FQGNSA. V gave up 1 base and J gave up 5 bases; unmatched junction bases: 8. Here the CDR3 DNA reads TGTGCCAGCAGCTTAGTCGGGACAGGGAACTATTATGGCTACACCTTC. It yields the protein CASSLVGTGNYYGYTF.

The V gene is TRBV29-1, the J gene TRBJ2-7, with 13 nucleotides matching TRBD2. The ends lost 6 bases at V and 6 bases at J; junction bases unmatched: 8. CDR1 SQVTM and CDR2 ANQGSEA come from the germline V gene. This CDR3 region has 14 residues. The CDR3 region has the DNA TGCAGCGTCGTGACTAGCGGGAGGACTCGCGAGCAGTACTTC. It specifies CSVVTSGRTREQYF.

The CDR3 loop is CASYRANTEAFF. CDR3 bases: TGTGCCAGTTACAGGGCGAACACTGAAGCTTTCTTT. The chain recombines TRBV28 with TRBJ1-1; D might be TRBD1 (6 bases). Germline V gene data show CDR1 as MDHEN and CDR2 as SYDVKM. This CDR3 contains 12 residues. Deletions cut 9 bases from V and 1 base from J, with 9 bases between. The full variable domain, rest sourced from reference TRBV28 and TRBJ1-1, is DVKVTQSSRYLVKRTGEKVFLECVQDMDHENMFWYRQDPGLGLRLIYFSYDVKMKEKGDIPEGYSVSREKKERFSLILESASTNQTSMYLCASYRANTEAFFGQGTRLTVV.

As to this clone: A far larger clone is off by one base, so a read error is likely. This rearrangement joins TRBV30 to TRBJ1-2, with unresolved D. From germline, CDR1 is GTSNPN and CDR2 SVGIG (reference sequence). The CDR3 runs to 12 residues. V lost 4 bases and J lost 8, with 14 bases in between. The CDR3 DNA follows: TGTGCCTGGACCATGGGCGGCGGAGGCTACACCTTC. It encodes CAWTMGGGGYTF. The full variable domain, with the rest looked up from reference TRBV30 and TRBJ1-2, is SQTIHQWPATLVQPVGSPLSLECTVEGTSNPNLYWYRQAAGRGLQLLFYSVGIGQISSEVPQNLSASRPQDRQFILSSKKLLLSDSGFYLCAWTMGGGGYTFGSGTRLTVV.